This T cell receptor (beta chain) emerged from a study of response to subunit inactivated influenza vaccine. TCRdb re-called the RT-PCR reads through MiXCR, storing one row per CDR3 protein. The sample contains approximately 500,000 distinct CDR3 sequences, 20% to 25% of which appear only once. This sample was also put to use in a study of T cells expressing NK-cell markers. That work adds: 5'RACE template switching built TCR beta cDNA with unique molecular identifiers. The dominant NKG2C+ clonotypes represented about 1.0-7.0% of CD8+ T cells in five to seven donors. Four donors showed these clonotypes also leading the CD3+CD56-NKG2C+ fraction. The HCMV specificity of the expanded NKG2C+ T cell clones stayed unresolved.

The sequence derives from a man aged 50-60 years who received an inactivated influenza vaccine. This sample comprised CD4+ T cells sorted from PBMCs, obtained about 13 days after vaccination.

CDR3 protein: CASSTTTGELFF. The CDR3 DNA is TGTGCCAGTAGTACCACCACCGGGGAGCTGTTTTTT. The rearrangement joins TRBV19 to TRBJ2-2; D unresolved. V gave up 4 bases and J gave up 4 bases, with 4 bases separating them. This CDR3 comprises 12 residues. CDR1 and CDR2 (germline): LNHDA, SQIVND (reference sequence).